The 30 T cell receptor beta chains below come from one sample, sequenced in a study of blood T cell repertoires in COVID-19. Only in-frame clones appear in the TCRdb table, and some are missing; sequencing was by immunoSEQ multiplex PCR. The sample yields around 140,000 clones, 80% seen once. The sequenced sample was peripheral blood. The source of these receptors is a man aged 65 to 79 who had recovered from COVID-19.

The chain combines TRBV6-5 with TRBJ2-1, with 13 bases that match TRBD2. The V gene end was trimmed by 5 bases and the J gene end by 7 bases; junction bases not matched to a gene: 2. This CDR3 spans 14 amino acids. Germline lookup yields CDR1 MNHEY and CDR2 SVGAGI. The CDR3 spells CASSQTSGRNEQFF. In DNA form, the CDR3 reads TGTGCCAGCAGTCAGACTAGCGGGAGGAATGAGCAGTTCTTC.

CDR3 DNA sequence: TGTGCCAGCAGGGATGGACTAGTTTCAGATACGCAGTATTTT. It translates to CASRDGLVSDTQYF. This rearrangement joins TRBV28 to TRBJ2-3; 7 bases line up with TRBD2. The CDR3 spans 14 residues. CDR1 and CDR2 from the germline V gene are MDHEN and SYDVKM. Trimming at V came to 6 bases and at J to 4 bases, leaving 7 bases not matched to a gene.

The chain carries TRBV19 and TRBJ1-6, with 10 bases aligning to TRBD1. CDR1 LNHDA and CDR2 SQIVND come from the germline V gene (reference sequence). The CDR3 runs 14 residues. V was clipped by 6 bases and J by 10 bases; unmatched bases: 6. The CDR3, as DNA: TGTGCCAGTAGCGGGACAGGGGTTGGATCACCCCTCCACTTT. As protein: CASSGTGVGSPLHF.

The V and J genes are TRBV20-1 and TRBJ2-1; 7 bases fit TRBD2. The CDR3 is 13 amino acids. The germline V gene encodes CDR1 DFQATT and CDR2 SNEGSKA (reference sequence). V was pared by 3 bases and J by 4 bases, with 3 bases of the junction left unmatched. CDR3 in amino acids: CSASRLAYNEQFF. The DNA of the CDR3 is TGCAGTGCTAGTCGACTAGCTTACAATGAGCAGTTCTTC.

This clone was counted many times. The junction departs from the called germline gene at one end, perhaps through a read error. The chain joins TRBV7-9 to TRBJ1-2; D perhaps matches TRBD1 (5 bases). Germline CDR1 and CDR2: SEHNR and FQNEAQ (reference sequence). The CDR3 is made up of 14 amino acids. CDR3 nucleotides: TGTGCCAGCAGCTTAGCTACGTCGACGGGGGTGGAAGCCTTC. Its translation is CASSLATSTGVEAF.

The chain joins TRBV9 to TRBJ2-2, with 11 nucleotides matching TRBD2. This CDR3 spans 16 amino acids. Germline CDR1 and CDR2: SGDLS and YYNGEE. V shed 4 bases, J shed 2 bases, and the junction held 4 bases outside the gene matches. CDR3 residues: CASSQTSGINTGELFF. The CDR3, as DNA: TGTGCCAGCAGCCAGACTAGCGGGATTAACACCGGGGAGCTGTTTTTT.

This clone was counted once. The chain recombines TRBV7-9 with TRBJ2-7; D may be TRBD2 (5 bases). Trimming removed 1 base at V and 0 bases at J, with 7 bases between. The CDR3 is 14 amino acids. Germline V CDR1 and CDR2: SEHNR, FQNEAQ (reference sequence). DNA of the CDR3: TGTGCCAGCAGCTTAGAGCGGTTCTCCTACGAGCAGTACTTC. This encodes CASSLERFSYEQYF.

The V gene is TRBV6-2 or TRBV6-3, the J gene TRBJ1-5; D possibly corresponds to TRBD1 (5 bases). The CDR3 spans 14 residues. Germline V lookup: CDR1 MNHEY, CDR2 SVGEGT. The ends were cut back, 2 bases at V and 6 bases at J, with 11 bases in the middle. The CDR3 bases are TGTGCCAGCAGTTACCCAGGGTCTGGTCAGCCCCAGCATTTT. Translated: CASSYPGSGQPQHF.

V gene TRBV27 combines with J gene TRBJ2-1, with D possibly TRBD1 on 5 matching bases. Trimming took 10 bases from V and 0 from J, leaving 16 bases between them. Germline V CDR1 and CDR2: MNHEY, SMNVEV (reference sequence). CDR3 size: 15 residues. CDR3 region: CATSRQDSSYNEQFF. The CDR3 region has the DNA TGTGCCACCTCACGACAAGACAGCTCCTACAATGAGCAGTTCTTC.

To note about this clone: Other DNA sequences in the sample encode the same CDR3. CDR3 region: CASSRENTGELFF. CDR3 coding DNA: TGTGCCAGCTCCAGGGAGAACACCGGGGAGCTGTTTTTT. This chain joins TRBV2 and TRBJ2-2; maybe TRBD1 (5 bases). Per germline, CDR1 SNHLY and CDR2 FYNNEI. V was trimmed by 8 bases and J by 1 base, leaving 8 bases between them. The CDR3 runs to 13 residues.

The V and J genes are TRBV18 and TRBJ2-6, with 8 bases lining up with TRBD1. The CDR3 consists of 16 residues. Trimming at V came to 0 bases and at J to 4 bases, leaving 2 bases not matched to a gene. Per the germline V gene, CDR1 is KGHSH and CDR2 is LQKENI. For the CDR3, the DNA is TGTGCCAGCTCACCACCGACAGGGGTCGGGGCCAACGTCCTGACTTTC. Its translation: CASSPPTGVGANVLTF.

The chain links TRBV25-1 to TRBJ2-1, with TRBD2 as a possible D gene (6 bases). The CDR3 loop spans 15 amino acids. Trimming took off 8 bases at V and 4 bases at J, with 18 bases between the two ends. Germline V gene sequence: CDR1 MGHDK, CDR2 SYGVNS. CDR3 nucleotides: TGTGCCAGCCGGGCACGGGACTTACCGTACAATGAGCAGTTCTTC. Protein sequence: CASRARDLPYNEQFF.

J is TRBJ2-3 and V is TRBV5-1; 10 bases line up with TRBD2. The V and J ends lost 4 bases and 6 bases, in that order; junction bases with no gene match: 8. Germline lookup yields CDR1 SGHRS and CDR2 YFSETQ. The CDR3 runs 15 residues. The CDR3 is CASSVYLAGADTQYF. The DNA of the CDR3 is TGCGCCAGCAGCGTCTACCTAGCGGGAGCTGATACGCAGTATTTT. Combining the CDR3 with reference TRBV5-1 and TRBJ2-3 gives the whole variable domain KAGVTQTPRYLIKTRGQQVTLSCSPISGHRSVSWYQQTPGQGLQFLFEYFSETQRNKGNFPGRFSGRQFSNSRSEMNVSTLELGDSALYLCASSVYLAGADTQYFGPGTRLTVL.

This chain joins TRBV19 and TRBJ2-7; 12 bases match TRBD2. CDR1 and CDR2 (germline): LNHDA, SQIVND (reference sequence). This CDR3 has 13 amino acids. The V gene end was trimmed by 5 bases and the J gene end by 5 bases; junction bases not matched to a gene: 1. Here the CDR3 DNA reads TGTGCCAGTAGTGGACTAGCGGGAAACGAGCAGTACTTC. It codes for CASSGLAGNEQYF.

V usage is TRBV30 and J usage is TRBJ2-5; TRBD1 or TRBD2 may be the D gene (5 bases each). CDR1 GTSNPN and CDR2 SVGIG come from the germline V gene (reference sequence). The V end lost 5 bases, the J end lost 5 bases, and 9 bases lay between the germline ends. The CDR3 covers 11 residues. CDR3 DNA: TGTGCCTGGGGGGGAGCGGAGACCCAGTACTTC. This gives the protein CAWGGAETQYF.

In its sample, this clone was seen a few times. V usage is TRBV3-1 (or the pseudogene TRBV3-2) and J usage is TRBJ2-1, with 8 bases aligning to TRBD2. The germline CDR1 and CDR2 sequences are LGHDT and YNNKEL (reference sequence). CDR3 length: 18 residues. Unmatched junction bases numbered 13, after V lost 2 bases and J lost 4 bases. The CDR3 DNA reads as TGTGCCAGCAGCCAATCGATCTTGCTAGCGGGCTTATACAATGAGCAGTTCTTC. Translating gives CASSQSILLAGLYNEQFF.

The V call is TRBV27, the J call TRBJ2-7; 7 positions match TRBD1. The CDR3 is made up of 13 amino acids. The germline V gene encodes CDR1 MNHEY and CDR2 SMNVEV (reference sequence). V was clipped by 5 bases and J by 3 bases; unmatched bases: 4. In DNA form, the CDR3 reads TGTGCCAGCAGTATCGGGACAGACTACGAGCAGTACTTC. Translating gives CASSIGTDYEQYF.

The V call is TRBV7-3, the J call TRBJ2-1; 10 bases align to TRBD2. The CDR3 runs 18 residues. J was trimmed by 0 bases and V by 5 bases; bases with no gene match: 10. Germline V lookup: CDR1 SGHTA, CDR2 FQGTGA. The CDR3 nucleotides are TGTGCCAGCAGCCCAAGGACTAGCGGATATACCTCCTACAATGAGCAGTTCTTC. Its translation is CASSPRTSGYTSYNEQFF.

The gene calls are TRBV5-1 and TRBJ2-3, with 10 bases lining up with TRBD2. V dropped 4 bases and J dropped 2; count of bases not matched to a gene: 7. The CDR3 length is 16 residues. Per the germline V gene, CDR1 is SGHRS and CDR2 is YFSETQ. CDR3 amino acids: CASSPGLAAYTDTQYF. The CDR3 DNA reads as TGCGCCAGCAGCCCCGGACTAGCGGCGTACACAGATACGCAGTATTTT.

The chain recombines TRBV30 with TRBJ2-3; possibly TRBD1 for D (6 bases). V shed 5 bases and J shed 1 base, with 22 bases lying between them. This CDR3 contains 17 residues. CDR1 and CDR2 (germline): GTSNPN, SVGIG (reference sequence). The CDR3 DNA reads as TGTGCCTGGGGCTTTGGGCTGGGTGCAGGGGGCACAGATACGCAGTATTTT. This translates into CAWGFGLGAGGTDTQYF.

The chain links TRBV3-1 (or the pseudogene TRBV3-2) to TRBJ2-1, with D perhaps TRBD2 (5 bases). Germline CDR1 is LGHDT and CDR2 is YNNKEL (reference sequence). The CDR3 has 15 amino acids. Trimming stripped 1 base from V and 9 bases from J, with 16 bases between. For the CDR3, the DNA is TGTGCCAGCAGCCAAGGTCGGCTAGCCATGATTGAGCAGTTCTTC. This sequence encodes CASSQGRLAMIEQFF.

The chain couples TRBV12-3 or TRBV12-4 to TRBJ1-2; 9 bases agree with TRBD1. CDR3 size: 12 residues. The trim removed 8 bases at V and 4 bases at J, leaving 2 bases unmatched. DNA for the CDR3: TGTGCCAGCCAGACAGGGGGCTATGGCTACACCTTC. Its protein product is CASQTGGYGYTF.

The CDR3 is CASSYPAGGNTEAFF. CDR3 coding DNA: TGTGCCAGCAGTTACCCGGCAGGGGGGAACACTGAAGCTTTCTTT. V is TRBV6-2 or TRBV6-3 and J is TRBJ1-1; 7 positions agree with TRBD1. Trimming at V came to 2 bases and at J to 1 base, leaving 4 bases not matched to a gene. This CDR3 spans 15 amino acids. Germline lookup yields CDR1 MNHEY and CDR2 SVGEGT.

The rearrangement joins TRBV25-1 to TRBJ2-1, with 13 bases fitting TRBD2. Germline values: CDR1 MGHDK, CDR2 SYGVNS. The CDR3 has 12 amino acids. Unmatched junction bases numbered 1, after V lost 6 bases and J lost 11 bases. In nucleotides, the CDR3 is TGTGCCAGCAGACTAGCGGGAGGGCAGCAGTTCTTC. Its protein is CASRLAGGQQFF.

The chain joins TRBV5-6 to TRBJ1-6; 8 nucleotides agree with TRBD1. The germline CDR1 and CDR2 sequences are SGHDT and YYEEEE. V lost 4 bases, J lost 6 bases, and 6 bases stayed unmatched. CDR3 length equals 15 residues. The CDR3 bases are TGTGCCAGCAGCCTTGGGACAGGCATTAATTCACCCCTCCACTTT. Its translation is CASSLGTGINSPLHF.

This clone came up once. The V call is TRBV4-1, the J call TRBJ1-2; D remains unclear. Germline loops: CDR1 MGHRA, CDR2 YSYEKL. The ends were cut back, 1 base at V and 7 bases at J, with 13 bases in the middle. This CDR3 spans 14 amino acids. CDR3 loop: CASSQGPGQVGYTF. The CDR3 DNA reads as TGCGCCAGCAGCCAAGGACCCGGCCAGGTTGGCTACACCTTC.

This clone was seen just once. The chain has TRBV7-7 and TRBJ2-1; D is possibly TRBD2 (6 bases). V was pared by 5 bases and J by 8 bases, with 22 bases between. The CDR3 runs to 16 residues. Germline CDR1 SSHAT, CDR2 FNYEAQ (reference sequence). The CDR3 DNA reads as TGTGCCAGCAGCCCTAGTGGGGGGACTCGTCCTGATGAGCAGTTCTTC. Protein product: CASSPSGGTRPDEQFF.

This chain links TRBV21-1 with TRBJ1-5; TRBD1 was called by the table and not checked on the DNA. TRBV21-1 has pseudogene status. This CDR3 is 18 amino acids long. The CDR3 here is CASSKGEEKQGRNQPQHF. CDR3 nucleotides: TGTGCCAGCAGCAAAGGGGAAGAGAAACAGGGGAGAAATCAGCCCCAGCATTTT.

This chain links TRBV3-1 (or the pseudogene TRBV3-2) with TRBJ1-3; 8 nucleotides match TRBD1. The V gene's germline CDR1 is LGHDT and CDR2 YNNKEL (reference sequence). J gave up 7 bases and V 2 bases, and 4 bases lay outside the gene matches. CDR3 length: 14 residues. CDR3 loop: CASSQQTGGNTIYF. Written as DNA, the CDR3 is TGTGCCAGCAGCCAACAAACAGGGGGGAACACCATATATTTT.

The DNA of the CDR3 is TGTGCCAGCACTGGGGGAGGGAATGAGCAGTTCTTC. Protein sequence: CASTGGGNEQFF. The chain recombines TRBV12-3 or TRBV12-4 with TRBJ2-1; 7 nucleotides align to TRBD2. This CDR3 spans 12 amino acids. V dropped 7 bases and J dropped 7; count of bases not matched to a gene: 4.